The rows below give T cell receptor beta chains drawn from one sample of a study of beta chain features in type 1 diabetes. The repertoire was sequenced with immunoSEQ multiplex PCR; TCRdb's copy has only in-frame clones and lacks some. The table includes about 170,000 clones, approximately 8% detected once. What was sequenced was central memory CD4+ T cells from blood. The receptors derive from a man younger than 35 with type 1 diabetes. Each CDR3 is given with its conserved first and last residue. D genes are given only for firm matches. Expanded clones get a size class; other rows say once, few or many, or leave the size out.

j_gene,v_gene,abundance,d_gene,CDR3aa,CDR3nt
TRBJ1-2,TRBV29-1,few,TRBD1,CSTDRGPNYGYTF,TGCAGCACAGACAGGGGGCCCAACTATGGCTACACCTTC
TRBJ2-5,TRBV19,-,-,CASKQNSQETQYF,TGTGCCAGTAAACAGAATTCTCAAGAGACCCAGTACTTC
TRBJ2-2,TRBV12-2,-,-,CASRLVPPLTIGLAGGSNTGELFF,TGTGCAAGTCGCTTAGTTCCCCCTTTAACTATCGGACTAGCGGGAGGGTCGAACACCGGGGAGCTGTTTTTT
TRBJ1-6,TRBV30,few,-,CAWSTPPSPLHF,TGTGCCTGGAGTACTCCTCCTTCACCCCTCCACTTT
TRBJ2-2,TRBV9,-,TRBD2,CASNPSGGAEGELFF,TGTGCCAGCAACCCTAGCGGGGGGGCCGAAGGGGAGCTGTTTTTT
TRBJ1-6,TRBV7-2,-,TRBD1,CASSSDRGSPLHF,TGTGCCAGCAGCTCCGACAGGGGTTCACCCCTCCACTTT
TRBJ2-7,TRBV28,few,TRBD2,CASSLTSLERYEQYF,TGTGCCAGCAGTTTGACTAGCCTGGAGAGGTACGAGCAGTACTTC
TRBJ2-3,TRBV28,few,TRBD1,CASRRQGSDTQYF,TGTGCCAGCAGAAGACAGGGGTCAGATACGCAGTATTTT
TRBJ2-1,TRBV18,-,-,CASSPFLTRGLGNEQFF,TGTGCCAGCTCACCCTTCCTAACGAGGGGACTGGGGAATGAGCAGTTCTTC
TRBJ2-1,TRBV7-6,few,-,CASSRRSTTYEQFF,TGTGCCAGCAGCCGACGATCGACTACGTATGAGCAGTTCTTC
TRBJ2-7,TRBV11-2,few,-,CASSYVVGGAYEQYF,TGTGCCAGCAGCTACGTCGTCGGCGGGGCCTACGAGCAGTACTTC
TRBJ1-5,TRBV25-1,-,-,CASSESGFQPQHF,TGTGCCAGCAGTGAATCAGGGTTTCAGCCCCAGCATTTT
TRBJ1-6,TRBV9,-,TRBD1,CASSPHGTGPNSPLHF,TGTGCCAGCAGCCCGCACGGGACAGGGCCCAATTCACCCCTCCACTTT
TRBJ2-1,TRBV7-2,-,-,CASTLSGYEQFF,TGTGCCAGCACCCTTTCAGGGTATGAGCAGTTCTTC
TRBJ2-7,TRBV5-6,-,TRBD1,CASATGGRVYEQYF,TGTGCCAGCGCAACAGGGGGAAGGGTCTACGAGCAGTACTTC
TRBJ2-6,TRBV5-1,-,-,CASSLLLGANVLTF,TGCGCCAGCAGCTTACTTCTGGGGGCCAACGTCCTGACTTTC
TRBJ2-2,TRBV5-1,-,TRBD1,CASTTGAGLNTGELFF,TGCGCCAGCACGACAGGGGCGGGTTTGAACACCGGGGAGCTGTTTTTT
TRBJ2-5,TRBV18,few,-,CASFGQSQETQYF,TGTGCCAGCTTCGGACAGTCTCAAGAGACCCAGTACTTC
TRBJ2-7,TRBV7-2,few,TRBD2,CASSQGASGGMYEQYF,TGTGCCAGCAGCCAAGGAGCTTCCGGGGGGATGTACGAGCAGTACTTC
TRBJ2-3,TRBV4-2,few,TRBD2,CASSRSRLAGGGVTDTQYF,TGTGCCAGCAGCCGTTCACGACTAGCGGGAGGAGGTGTCACAGATACGCAGTATTTT
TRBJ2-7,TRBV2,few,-,CASSYNYEQYF,TGTGCCAGCAGTTATAACTACGAGCAGTACTTC
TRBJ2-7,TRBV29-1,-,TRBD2,CSVEGTSGRGEQYF,TGCAGCGTTGAAGGGACTAGCGGGAGGGGTGAGCAGTACTTC
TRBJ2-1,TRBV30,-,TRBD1,CAWSPLGQAEYNEQFF,TGTGCCTGGAGTCCTTTGGGACAGGCGGAATACAATGAGCAGTTCTTC
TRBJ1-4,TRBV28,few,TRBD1,CASSSRQGRNEKLFF,TGTGCCAGCAGTTCTCGACAGGGGAGGAATGAAAAACTGTTTTTT
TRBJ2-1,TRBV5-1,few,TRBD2,CASSLGLAGGPGSYNEQFF,TGCGCCAGCAGCTTAGGCCTAGCGGGAGGGCCGGGATCCTACAATGAGCAGTTCTTC
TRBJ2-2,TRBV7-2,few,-,CASSSQGGGGELFF,TGTGCCAGCAGCTCCCAGGGGGGTGGCGGGGAGCTGTTTTTT
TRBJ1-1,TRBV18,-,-,CASSPPRGGRDEAFF,TGTGCCAGCTCACCCCCACGGGGGGGGCGAGATGAAGCTTTCTTT
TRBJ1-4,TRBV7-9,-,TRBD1,CASSGTAREKLFF,TGTGCCAGCAGCGGGACAGCAAGGGAAAAACTGTTTTTT
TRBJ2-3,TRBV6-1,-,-,CASSDRPPDTQYF,TGTGCCAGCAGTGATCGTCCCCCAGATACGCAGTATTTT
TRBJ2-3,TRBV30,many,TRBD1,CAWEDRLKDTQYF,TGTGCCTGGGAGGACAGGTTGAAGGATACGCAGTATTTT
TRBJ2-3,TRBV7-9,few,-,CASSPRADTQYF,TGTGCCAGCTCCCCGCGGGCGGATACGCAGTATTTT
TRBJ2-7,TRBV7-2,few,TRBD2,CASSLTSGGATAYEQYF,TGTGCCAGCAGCTTAACTAGCGGGGGGGCCACGGCGTACGAGCAGTACTTC
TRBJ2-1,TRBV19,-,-,CASSPEEGSSRFF,TGTGCCAGTAGTCCAGAGGAAGGCTCCAGTCGGTTCTTC
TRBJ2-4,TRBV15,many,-,CATSPGQKNIQYF,TGTGCCACCAGCCCAGGACAGAAAAACATTCAGTACTTC
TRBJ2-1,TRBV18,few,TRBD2,CASSPAALAGNQFF,TGTGCCAGCTCACCAGCGGCGCTAGCGGGCAACCAGTTCTTC
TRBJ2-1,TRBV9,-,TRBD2,CASSARLAGGQNEQFF,TGTGCCAGCAGCGCCCGACTAGCGGGGGGGCAAAATGAGCAGTTCTTC
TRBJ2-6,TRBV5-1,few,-,CASSPGANSGANVLTF,TGCGCCAGCAGCCCGGGAGCCAACTCTGGGGCCAACGTCCTGACTTTC
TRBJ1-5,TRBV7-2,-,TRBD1,CASSSPPGQGAYQPQHF,TGTGCCAGCAGCTCTCCCCCGGGACAGGGGGCCTATCAGCCCCAGCATTTT
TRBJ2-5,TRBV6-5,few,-,CASSYSAGWETQYF,TGTGCCAGCAGTTACTCGGCAGGGTGGGAGACCCAGTACTTC
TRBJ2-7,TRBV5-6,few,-,CASSFLDSTYEQYF,TGTGCCAGCAGCTTCTTAGACAGCACCTACGAGCAGTACTTC
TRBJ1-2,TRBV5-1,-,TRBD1,CASSLGDRGTARGYTF,TGCGCCAGCAGCTTGGGGGACAGGGGGACGGCTCGTGGCTACACCTTC
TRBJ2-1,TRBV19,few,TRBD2,CASSRLAGSYNEQFF,TGTGCCAGTAGTAGACTAGCGGGCTCCTACAATGAGCAGTTCTTC
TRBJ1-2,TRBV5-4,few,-,CASSSAWGQFGYTF,TGTGCCAGCAGCTCTGCCTGGGGACAATTTGGCTACACCTTC
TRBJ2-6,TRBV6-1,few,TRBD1,CASSEFELVDRGSGANVLTF,TGTGCCAGCAGTGAATTCGAGTTGGTGGACAGGGGATCTGGGGCCAACGTCCTGACTTTC
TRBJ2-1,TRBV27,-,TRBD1,CASRRRDRRYNEQFF,TGTGCCAGCAGACGCCGGGACAGGCGCTACAATGAGCAGTTCTTC
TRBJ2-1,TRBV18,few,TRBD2,CASSSTSGPPGDEQFF,TGTGCCAGCTCATCGACTAGCGGCCCGCCTGGCGATGAGCAGTTCTTC
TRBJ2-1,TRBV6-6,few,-,CASSSHYQNNEQFF,TGTGCCAGCAGTTCCCACTACCAAAACAATGAGCAGTTCTTC
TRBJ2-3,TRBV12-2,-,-,CASRLLAGEKTPTDTQYF,TGTGCAAGTCGCCTTCTAGCGGGGGAAAAGACCCCCACAGATACGCAGTATTTT
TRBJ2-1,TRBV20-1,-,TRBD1,CSARDRGAQFF,TGCAGTGCTAGGGACAGGGGCGCCCAGTTCTTC
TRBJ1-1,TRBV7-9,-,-,CASNTHGGNTEAFF,TGTGCCAGCAACACCCACGGGGGGAACACTGAAGCTTTCTTT
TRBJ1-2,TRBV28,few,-,CASSLSGEESYTF,TGTGCCAGCAGTCTCAGCGGGGAGGAGAGCTACACCTTC
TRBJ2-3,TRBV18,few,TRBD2,CASSPLTSGNTDTQYF,TGTGCCAGCTCACCCCTGACTAGCGGAAACACAGATACGCAGTATTTT
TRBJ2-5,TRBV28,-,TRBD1,CASSFTGGGETQYF,TGTGCCAGCAGTTTTACAGGGGGAGGTGAGACCCAGTACTTC
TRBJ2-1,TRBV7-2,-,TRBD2,CASSLEGSGRAGEQFF,TGTGCCAGCAGCTTAGAGGGTAGCGGGAGGGCCGGTGAGCAGTTCTTC
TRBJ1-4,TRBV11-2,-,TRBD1,CASSSIGGGAGEKLFF,TGTGCCAGCAGCTCCATCGGAGGGGGCGCGGGTGAAAAACTGTTTTTT
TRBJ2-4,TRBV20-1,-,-,CSALEGADQYF,TGCAGTGCCCTGGAGGGGGCGGATCAGTACTTC
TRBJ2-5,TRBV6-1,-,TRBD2,CASSAISGSPETQYF,TGTGCCAGCAGTGCGATTAGCGGGAGTCCAGAGACCCAGTACTTC
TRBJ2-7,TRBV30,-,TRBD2,CAWSPVAGSEQYF,TGTGCCTGGAGTCCGGTAGCGGGCAGTGAGCAGTACTTC
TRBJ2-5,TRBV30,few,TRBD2,CAWSFLAGGPEQETQYF,TGTGCCTGGAGTTTTCTAGCGGGAGGTCCGGAGCAAGAGACCCAGTACTTC
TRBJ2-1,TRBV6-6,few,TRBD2,CASSPTSGRDNEQFF,TGTGCCAGCAGTCCTACTAGCGGGCGTGACAATGAGCAGTTCTTC